This TCR beta chain was captured by sequencing in a study of cytomegalovirus exposure and HLA in healthy donors. The PCR used 60 Vbeta and 13 Jbeta primers. Method: immunoSEQ multiplex PCR; TCRdb's copy keeps in-frame clones and lacks some. Of about 120,000 clones in the sample, about two thirds were seen once. V lost 6 bases, J lost 3 bases, and 7 bases stayed unmatched. Germline V CDR1 and CDR2: SGHRS, YFSETQ. CDR3 length: 14 amino acids. The table lists this clone with a few counts. Its antigen is undetermined. General study points: In a later analysis, an Asian-associated ancestry cluster reportedly showed fewer N-insertions than the roughly 700-donor mean.

V is TRBV5-1 and J is TRBJ2-7, with 9 bases that match TRBD1. The origin of this receptor is a man between 25 and 39 years old in good health and CMV-seronegative. The specimen was PBMCs. The chain's CDR3 is CASNSGTGNYEQYF. The CDR3 DNA sequence: TGCGCCAGCAATTCCGGGACAGGGAACTACGAGCAGTACTTC.